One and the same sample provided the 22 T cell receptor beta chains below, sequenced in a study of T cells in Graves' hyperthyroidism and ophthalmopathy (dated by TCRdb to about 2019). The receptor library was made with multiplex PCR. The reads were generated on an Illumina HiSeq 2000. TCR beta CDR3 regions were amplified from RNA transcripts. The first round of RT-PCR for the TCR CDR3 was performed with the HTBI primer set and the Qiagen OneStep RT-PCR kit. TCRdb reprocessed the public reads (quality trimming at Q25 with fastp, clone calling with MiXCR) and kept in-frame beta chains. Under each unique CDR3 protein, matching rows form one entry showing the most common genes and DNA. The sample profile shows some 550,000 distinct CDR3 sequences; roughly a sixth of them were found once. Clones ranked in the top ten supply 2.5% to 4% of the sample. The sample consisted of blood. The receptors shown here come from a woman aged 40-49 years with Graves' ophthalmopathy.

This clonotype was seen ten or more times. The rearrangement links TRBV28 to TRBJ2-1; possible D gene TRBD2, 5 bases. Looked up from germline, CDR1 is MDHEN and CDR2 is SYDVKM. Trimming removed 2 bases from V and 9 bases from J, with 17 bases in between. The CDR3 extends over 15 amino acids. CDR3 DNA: TGTGCCAGCAGTTTACGGCTACTACTCGCGGGTGAGCAGTTCTTC. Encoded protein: CASSLRLLLAGEQFF.

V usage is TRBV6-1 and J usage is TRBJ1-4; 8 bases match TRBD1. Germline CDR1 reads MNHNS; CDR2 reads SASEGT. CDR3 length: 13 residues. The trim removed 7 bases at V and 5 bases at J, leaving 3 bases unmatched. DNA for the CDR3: TGTGCCAGCACCGGACAGGGAAATGAAAAACTGTTTTTT. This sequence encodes CASTGQGNEKLFF.

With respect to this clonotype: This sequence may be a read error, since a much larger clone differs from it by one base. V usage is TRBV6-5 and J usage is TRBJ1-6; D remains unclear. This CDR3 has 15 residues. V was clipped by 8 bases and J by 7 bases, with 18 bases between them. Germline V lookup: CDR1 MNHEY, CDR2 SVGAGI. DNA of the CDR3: TGTGCCAGCTCAGTTAATGGAAGGCGGAATTCACCCCTCCACTTT. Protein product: CASSVNGRRNSPLHF.

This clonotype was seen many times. This chain's CDR3 is CSASGPDQPQHF. In nucleotides, the CDR3 is TGCAGTGCTAGTGGTCCGGATCAGCCCCAGCATTTT. This rearrangement joins TRBV20-1 to TRBJ1-5; D gene ambiguous. CDR1 and CDR2 (germline): DFQATT, SNEGSKA (reference sequence). V lost 3 bases to trimming and J lost 5 bases, with 8 bases between them. CDR3 length equals 12 residues.

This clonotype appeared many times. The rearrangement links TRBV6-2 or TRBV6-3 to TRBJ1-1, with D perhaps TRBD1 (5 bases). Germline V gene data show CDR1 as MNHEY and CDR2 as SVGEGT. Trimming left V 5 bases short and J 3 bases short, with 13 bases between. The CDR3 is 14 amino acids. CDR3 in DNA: TGTGCCAGCAGTGAGGGACGTCCTTACACTGAAGCTTTCTTT. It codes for CASSEGRPYTEAFF.

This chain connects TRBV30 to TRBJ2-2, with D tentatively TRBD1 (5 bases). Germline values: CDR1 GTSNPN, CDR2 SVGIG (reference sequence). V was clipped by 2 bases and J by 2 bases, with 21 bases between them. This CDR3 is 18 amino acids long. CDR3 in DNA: TGTGCCTGGAGTCCAATACTTGGTGCAGGGTCCAACACCGGGGAGCTGTTTTTT. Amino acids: CAWSPILGAGSNTGELFF. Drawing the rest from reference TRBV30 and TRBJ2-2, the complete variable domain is SQTIHQWPATLVQPVGSPLSLECTVEGTSNPNLYWYRQAAGRGLQLLFYSVGIGQISSEVPQNLSASRPQDRQFILSSKKLLLSDSGFYLCAWSPILGAGSNTGELFFGEGSRLTVL.

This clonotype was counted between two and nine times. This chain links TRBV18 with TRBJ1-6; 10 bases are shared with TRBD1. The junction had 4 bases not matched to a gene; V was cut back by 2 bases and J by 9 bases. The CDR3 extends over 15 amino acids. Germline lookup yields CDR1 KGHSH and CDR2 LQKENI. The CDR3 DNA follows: TGTGCCAGCTCACCAGACAGGGGGCGGGGTTCACCCCTCCACTTT. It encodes CASSPDRGRGSPLHF.

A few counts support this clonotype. The CDR3 here is CASSQLKGLAGGNQETQYF. The CDR3 nucleotides are TGTGCCAGCAGCCAACTAAAGGGACTAGCGGGAGGGAACCAAGAGACCCAGTACTTC. The V and J genes are TRBV3-1 and TRBJ2-5; 16 bases line up with TRBD2. Germline V lookup: CDR1 LGHDT, CDR2 YNNKEL (reference sequence). V lost 2 bases to trimming and J lost 0 bases; unmatched junction nucleotides: 6. The CDR3 is made up of 19 amino acids.

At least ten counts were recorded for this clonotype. CDR3 protein: CASSLVGLAGGRETQYF. As DNA, the CDR3 is TGTGCCAGCAGCTTAGTAGGACTAGCGGGGGGGCGAGAGACCCAGTACTTC. The chain employs TRBV11-2 and TRBJ2-5; 15 bases are a match to TRBD2. The CDR3 is 17 residues long. The V and J ends lost 1 base and 4 bases, in that order; junction bases with no gene match: 4. CDR1 SGHAT and CDR2 FQNNGV come from the germline V gene.

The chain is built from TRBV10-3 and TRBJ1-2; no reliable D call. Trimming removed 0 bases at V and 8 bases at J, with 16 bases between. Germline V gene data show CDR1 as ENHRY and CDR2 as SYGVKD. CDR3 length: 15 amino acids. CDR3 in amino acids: CAISESWAAVYGYTF. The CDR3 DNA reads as TGTGCCATCAGTGAGTCATGGGCTGCCGTCTACGGCTACACCTTC.

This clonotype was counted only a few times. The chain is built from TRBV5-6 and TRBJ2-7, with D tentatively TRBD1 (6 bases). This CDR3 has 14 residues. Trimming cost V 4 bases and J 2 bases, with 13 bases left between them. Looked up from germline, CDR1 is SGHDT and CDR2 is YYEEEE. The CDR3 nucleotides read TGTGCCAGCAGCCGTTACAGGGCCGCCTACGAGCAGTACTTC. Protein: CASSRYRAAYEQYF.

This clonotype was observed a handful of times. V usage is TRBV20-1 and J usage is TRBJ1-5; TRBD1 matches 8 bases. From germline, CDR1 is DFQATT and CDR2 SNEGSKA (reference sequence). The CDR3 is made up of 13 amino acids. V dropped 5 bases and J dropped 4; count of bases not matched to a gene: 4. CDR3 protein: CSAYGQGNQPQHF. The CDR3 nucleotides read TGCAGTGCTTACGGACAGGGAAATCAGCCCCAGCATTTT.

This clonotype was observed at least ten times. The CDR3 loop is CASSLFGDGTDTQYF. In DNA, the CDR3 is TGTGCCAGCAGCTTATTCGGGGATGGCACAGATACGCAGTATTTT. V and J are TRBV11-2 and TRBJ2-3; possible D gene TRBD2, 5 bases. Germline loops: CDR1 SGHAT, CDR2 FQNNGV. This CDR3 has 15 residues. V dropped 2 bases and J dropped 1 base, with 10 bases sitting between them.

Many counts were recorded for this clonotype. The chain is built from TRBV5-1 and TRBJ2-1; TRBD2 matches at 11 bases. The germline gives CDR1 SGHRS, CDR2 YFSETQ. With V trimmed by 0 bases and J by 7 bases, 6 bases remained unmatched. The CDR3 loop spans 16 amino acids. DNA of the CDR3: TGCGCCAGCAGCTTGGCCGGATCTAGCGGGAGGAATGAGCAGTTCTTC. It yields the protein CASSLAGSSGRNEQFF.

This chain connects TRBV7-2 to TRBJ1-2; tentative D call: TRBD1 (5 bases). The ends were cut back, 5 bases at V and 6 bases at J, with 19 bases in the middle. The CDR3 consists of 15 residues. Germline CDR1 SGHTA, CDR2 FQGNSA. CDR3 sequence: CASSQDGHGFDGYTF. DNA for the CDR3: TGTGCCAGCAGCCAAGATGGACACGGCTTTGATGGCTACACCTTC.

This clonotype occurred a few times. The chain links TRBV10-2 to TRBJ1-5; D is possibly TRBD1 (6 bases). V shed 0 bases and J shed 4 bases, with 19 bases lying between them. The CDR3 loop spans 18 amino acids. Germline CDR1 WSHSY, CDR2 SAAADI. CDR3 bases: TGCGCCAGCAGTGAGTCTCTTGATGAAGGGGGAGGAAATCAGCCCCAGCATTTT. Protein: CASSESLDEGGGNQPQHF.

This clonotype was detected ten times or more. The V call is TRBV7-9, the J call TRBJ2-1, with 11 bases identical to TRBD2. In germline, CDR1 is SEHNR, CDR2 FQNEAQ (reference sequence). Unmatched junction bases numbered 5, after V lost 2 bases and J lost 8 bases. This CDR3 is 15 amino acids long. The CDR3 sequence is CASSLLTSGSDEQFF. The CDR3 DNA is TGTGCCAGCAGCTTATTAACTAGCGGGAGTGATGAGCAGTTCTTC.

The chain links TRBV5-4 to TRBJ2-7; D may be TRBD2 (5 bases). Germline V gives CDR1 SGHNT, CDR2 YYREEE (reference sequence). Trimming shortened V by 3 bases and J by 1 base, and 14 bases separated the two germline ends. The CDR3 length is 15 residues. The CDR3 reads CASSWGRGASYEQYF. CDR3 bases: TGTGCCAGCAGCTGGGGTCGGGGAGCATCCTACGAGCAGTACTTC.

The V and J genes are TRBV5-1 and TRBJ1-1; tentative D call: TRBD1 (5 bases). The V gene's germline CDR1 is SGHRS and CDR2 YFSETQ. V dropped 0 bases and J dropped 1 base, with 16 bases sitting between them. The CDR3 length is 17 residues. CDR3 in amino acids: CASSLDPGDGGNTEAFF. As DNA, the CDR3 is TGCGCCAGCAGCTTGGATCCTGGGGACGGTGGGAACACTGAAGCTTTCTTT.

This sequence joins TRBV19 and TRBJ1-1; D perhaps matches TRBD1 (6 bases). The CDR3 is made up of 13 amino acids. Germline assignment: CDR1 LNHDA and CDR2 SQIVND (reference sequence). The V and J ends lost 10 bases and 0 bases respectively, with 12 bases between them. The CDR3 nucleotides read TGTGCCATCCGAGGACAGCTGAACACTGAAGCTTTCTTT. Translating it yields CAIRGQLNTEAFF.

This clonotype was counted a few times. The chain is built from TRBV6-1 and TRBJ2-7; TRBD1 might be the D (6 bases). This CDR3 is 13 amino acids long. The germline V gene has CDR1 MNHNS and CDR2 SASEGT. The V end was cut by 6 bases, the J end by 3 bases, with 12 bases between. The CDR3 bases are TGTGCCAGCAGCCACCTAGGGGGCTACGAGCAGTACTTC. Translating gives CASSHLGGYEQYF.

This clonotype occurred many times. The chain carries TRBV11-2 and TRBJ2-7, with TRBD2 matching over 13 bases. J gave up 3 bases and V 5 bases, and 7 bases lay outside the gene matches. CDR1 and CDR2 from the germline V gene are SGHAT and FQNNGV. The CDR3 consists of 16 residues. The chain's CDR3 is CASSGTWTSGSYEQYF. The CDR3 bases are TGTGCCAGCAGCGGTACTTGGACTAGCGGGAGCTACGAGCAGTACTTC.